The clone carrying this TCR beta chain was picked up many times. The entry originates in a study of T cells after yellow fever vaccination. Whole-study context: Any fraction with a low cell number was prepared using SMART-Seq v4 Ultra Low Input.

TCRdb re-called the 5' RACE reads through MiXCR, storing one row per CDR3 protein. Among about 360,000 distinct CDR3 sequences listed, around 6.5% were seen once. Germline loops: CDR1 DFQATT, CDR2 SNEGSKA (reference sequence). This CDR3 region has 16 residues. Trimming removed 1 base from V and 6 bases from J; junction bases left unmatched: 10. The sequence was obtained from a man aged 30 to 45 who received the YFV17D yellow fever vaccine. The gene calls are TRBV20-1 and TRBJ2-1; 9 nucleotides match TRBD2. The sequenced sample was PBMCs, obtained 5 days after the yellow fever booster vaccination. The CDR3 DNA is TGCAGTGCTAGAGTGGCGGGAGGGCGGTCGGCCAATGAGCAGTTCTTC. Protein product: CSARVAGGRSANEQFF.